These T cell receptor beta chains were read from a single sample in a study of blood T cell repertoires in COVID-19. Some clones are missing from TCRdb's copy, which holds only in-frame ones; the method was immunoSEQ multiplex PCR. Here the sample spans 150,000 to 200,000 clones, around four fifths being singletons. The sample consisted of peripheral blood. These receptors all come from an elderly woman with acute or convalescent COVID-19. The CDR3 runs from the conserved cysteine through the conserved F or W. D genes are given only for firm matches. Size values are once, few and many counts, or a class for expanded clones, and some rows have none.

J	length	size	D	V	CDR3	DNA
TRBJ2-1	16	.	TRBD1	TRBV6-5	CASSYHGRGTYNEQFF	TGTGCCAGCAGTTATCATGGCAGGGGGACCTACAATGAGCAGTTCTTC
TRBJ2-7	15	.	TRBD1	TRBV6-2/TRBV6-3	CASSYLGQGAYEQYF	TGTGCCAGCAGTTACCTGGGACAGGGGGCCTACGAGCAGTACTTC
TRBJ1-2	16	.	TRBD1	TRBV5-1	CASSLGTSGGAYGYTF	TGCGCCAGCAGCTTGGGGACGTCAGGGGGCGCGTATGGCTACACCTTC
TRBJ2-5	12	.	.	TRBV6-2/TRBV6-3	CASSYGGETQYF	TGTGCCAGCAGTTACGGCGGAGAGACCCAGTACTTC
TRBJ1-3	13	.	.	TRBV20-1	CSASILAGNTIYF	TGCAGTGCTAGTATATTAGCTGGAAACACCATATATTTT
TRBJ2-1	13	.	.	TRBV24-1	CATSGFGGNEQFF	TGTGCCACCAGTGGGTTCGGGGGTAACGAGCAGTTCTTC
TRBJ2-5	14	.	TRBD2	TRBV18	CASSPSGAQETQYF	TGTGCCAGCTCACCAAGCGGGGCACAAGAGACCCAGTACTTC
TRBJ1-2	16	few	TRBD1	TRBV5-5	CASSPTDRGHYYGYTF	TGTGCCAGCAGCCCAACGGACAGGGGGCATTACTATGGCTACACCTTC
TRBJ1-5	16	.	TRBD1	TRBV6-1	CASSEYGQAPDQPQHF	TGTGCCAGCAGTGAATATGGACAGGCGCCGGATCAGCCCCAGCATTTT
TRBJ1-1	16	.	.	TRBV9	CASSVGRLGLNTEAFF	TGTGCCAGCAGCGTAGGGAGGTTGGGGTTGAACACTGAAGCTTTCTTT
TRBJ2-3	14	.	.	TRBV7-9	CASSRTFSTDTQYF	TGTGCCAGCAGCCGGACATTTAGCACAGATACGCAGTATTTT
TRBJ2-2	14	.	.	TRBV5-1	CASSQTGRPGELFF	TGCGCCAGCAGCCAGACAGGGAGGCCCGGGGAGCTGTTTTTT
TRBJ2-5	17	.	TRBD2	TRBV4-3	CASSQDGRASGSETQYF	TGCGCCAGCAGCCAAGATGGGAGGGCTAGCGGGTCAGAGACCCAGTACTTC
TRBJ2-3	13	.	TRBD2	TRBV7-2	CASSVGLAGWQYF	TGTGCCAGCAGCGTTGGACTAGCCGGGTGGCAGTATTTT
TRBJ2-7	14	.	.	TRBV7-9	CASSLGRFSYEQYF	TGTGCCAGCAGCTTAGGGAGATTCTCCTACGAGCAGTACTTC
TRBJ2-5	15	.	.	TRBV19	CATKWQFQGQETQYF	TGTGCCACCAAATGGCAGTTCCAGGGCCAAGAGACCCAGTACTTC
TRBJ2-7	14	.	.	TRBV19	CASSFPGLAYEQYF	TGTGCCAGTAGTTTTCCAGGGTTAGCCTACGAGCAGTACTTC
TRBJ2-5	19	.	TRBD2	TRBV5-1	CASSLLRLAGGPGGETQYF	TGCGCCAGCAGCTTGCTTCGACTAGCGGGGGGGCCTGGCGGAGAGACCCAGTACTTC
TRBJ1-1	14	.	TRBD1	TRBV28	CASSLWRGHTEAFF	TGTGCCAGCAGTTTATGGAGGGGGCATACTGAAGCTTTCTTT
TRBJ2-3	15	.	.	TRBV5-1	CASSLIGVLSDTQYF	TGCGCCAGCAGCTTGATAGGGGTCCTGTCAGATACGCAGTATTTT
TRBJ2-3	13	.	.	TRBV6-5	CASRGQGTDTQYF	TGTGCCAGCAGGGGGCAGGGCACAGATACGCAGTATTTT
TRBJ2-7	15	.	TRBD2	TRBV3-1/TRBV3-2	CASSQLPGGTTNEIF	TGTGCCAGCAGCCAACTCCCTGGCGGGACTACCAACGAGATCTTC
TRBJ1-6	17	.	.	TRBV5-6	CASSSSGLSSYNSPLHF	TGTGCCAGCAGCTCATCGGGACTCAGCTCCTATAATTCACCCCTCCACTTT
TRBJ2-1	13	.	.	TRBV4-1	CASSQEVRSEQFF	TGCGCCAGCAGCCAAGAGGTTAGGAGTGAGCAGTTCTTC
TRBJ2-1	15	.	TRBD2	TRBV5-8	CASSPVAGGPDEQFF	TGTGCCAGCAGCCCTGTAGCGGGAGGGCCAGATGAGCAGTTCTTC
TRBJ2-1	15	.	TRBD2	TRBV19	CASSTGTSVYNEQFF	TGTGCCAGTAGTACCGGGACTAGCGTCTACAATGAGCAGTTCTTC
TRBJ2-1	18	.	TRBD2	TRBV19	CASSMQLAGVLRDDEQFF	TGTGCCAGTAGTATGCAACTAGCGGGAGTTTTGAGGGACGATGAGCAGTTCTTC
TRBJ2-1	13	.	.	TRBV29-1	CSVGIVGDNEQFF	TGCAGCGTTGGGATCGTAGGAGACAATGAGCAGTTCTTC
TRBJ1-6	15	.	.	TRBV6-2/TRBV6-3	CASSRVSSYNSPLHF	TGTGCCAGCAGTCGGGTGAGCTCCTATAATTCACCCCTCCACTTT
TRBJ1-1	13	few	.	TRBV7-3	CASSLEGNTEAFF	TGTGCCAGCAGCTTAGAGGGAAACACTGAAGCTTTCTTT
TRBJ1-1	14	.	TRBD1	TRBV12-5	CASGIQAGGFEAFF	TGTGCTAGTGGTATTCAGGCAGGGGGCTTTGAAGCTTTCTTT
TRBJ2-5	13	.	TRBD1	TRBV19	CASSKQGTETQYF	TGTGCCAGTAGTAAACAGGGGACGGAGACCCAGTACTTC
TRBJ2-5	14	.	TRBD1	TRBV28	CASTSSTGGETQYF	TGTGCCAGCACCTCCTCGACAGGGGGAGAGACCCAGTACTTC
TRBJ1-2	14	few	TRBD1	TRBV5-4	CASKIRQGGYGYTF	TGTGCCAGCAAGATACGACAGGGGGGCTATGGCTACACCTTC
TRBJ2-5	16	once	TRBD2	TRBV2	CASSGRLAGVGETQYF	TGTGCCAGCAGTGGGCGACTAGCGGGAGTGGGAGAGACCCAGTACTTC
TRBJ2-1	11	.	.	TRBV5-6	CASSFGGEQFF	TGTGCCAGCAGCTTCGGGGGAGAGCAGTTCTTC
TRBJ2-3	16	.	TRBD1	TRBV19	CASSSGGTGSTDTQYF	TGTGCCAGTAGTAGCGGCGGGACAGGGAGCACAGATACGCAGTATTTT
TRBJ2-7	16	.	TRBD2	TRBV4-3	CASSLSSGGYSYEQYF	TGCGCCAGCAGCCTTTCTAGCGGGGGGTACTCCTACGAGCAGTACTTC
TRBJ1-2	12	.	.	TRBV28	CASRRANYGYTF	TGTGCCAGCAGGAGGGCTAACTATGGCTACACCTTC
TRBJ1-2	14	.	.	TRBV12-1	CASSGQRGPYGYTF	TGTGCCAGCAGCGGCCAAAGGGGGCCCTATGGCTACACCTTC
TRBJ2-1	15	.	TRBD2	TRBV19	CASTQGRGGYNEQFF	TGTGCCAGTACCCAGGGGCGGGGGGGCTACAATGAGCAGTTCTTC
TRBJ1-4	13	once	.	TRBV25-1	CASSDHGRGKLFF	TGTGCCAGCAGTGACCACGGACGGGGAAAACTGTTTTTT
TRBJ2-1	15	.	.	TRBV5-5	CASSFDSSSYNEQFF	TGTGCCAGCAGCTTCGATTCGAGCTCCTACAATGAGCAGTTCTTC
TRBJ1-2	14	few	TRBD1	TRBV6-5	CASSTRGQIYGYTF	TGTGCCAGCAGTACACGGGGACAGATCTATGGCTACACCTTC